This T cell receptor (beta chain) is drawn from a study of OX40 agonist ivuxolimab in advanced cancers. Findings and limits, study-wide: At 0.1 to 3.0 mg/kg and by week 6, CD4+ and CD8+ T cells in the blood had expanded clonally. Among the lowest peripheral clonal expansion occurred in 0.1-3.0 mg/kg partial responders.

Turning to this clone: Antigen unknown.

TCRdb keeps only in-frame clones here, not all; method: immunoSEQ multiplex PCR. In the table there are roughly 110,000 clones, 85% to 95% of which are singletons. V lost 6 bases, J lost 3 bases, and 7 bases stayed unmatched. From germline, CDR1 is LNHDA and CDR2 SQIVND (reference sequence). This CDR3 spans 15 amino acids. The chain couples TRBV19 to TRBJ2-7, with 11 bases identical to TRBD2. Material: CD4+ or CD8+ T cells sorted from blood, obtained in a trial of the OX40 agonist ivuxolimab. The TCR sequence derives from an adult with an advanced solid tumor such as melanoma, head and neck, liver or kidney cancer. For the CDR3, the DNA is TGTGCCAGTAGGCCTACTAGCGGGAGTAACTACGAGCAGTACTTC. Protein: CASRPTSGSNYEQYF.